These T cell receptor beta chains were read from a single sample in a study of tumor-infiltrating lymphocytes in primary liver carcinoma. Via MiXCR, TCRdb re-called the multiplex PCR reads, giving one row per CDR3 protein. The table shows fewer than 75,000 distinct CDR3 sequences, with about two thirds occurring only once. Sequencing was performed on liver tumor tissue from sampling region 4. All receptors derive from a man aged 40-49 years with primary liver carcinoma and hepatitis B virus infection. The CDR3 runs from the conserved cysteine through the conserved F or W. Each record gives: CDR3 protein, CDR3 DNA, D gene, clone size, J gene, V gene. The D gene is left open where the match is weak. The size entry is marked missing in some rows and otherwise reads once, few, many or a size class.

CDR3aa: CASSLSGSDNEQFF; CDR3nt: TGTGCCAGCAGCTTGTCGGGGTCCGACAATGAGCAGTTCTTC; d_gene: NA; abundance: many; j_gene: TRBJ2-1; v_gene: TRBV11-2
CDR3aa: CASSQNLVNYGYTF; CDR3nt: TGTGCCAGCAGCCAAAATCTTGTTAACTATGGCTACACCTTC; d_gene: NA; abundance: NA; j_gene: TRBJ1-2; v_gene: TRBV4-2
CDR3aa: CASSDRGPTNYGYTF; CDR3nt: TGTGCCAGCAGTGACAGGGGCCCGACTAACTATGGCTACACCTTC; d_gene: NA; abundance: many; j_gene: TRBJ1-2; v_gene: TRBV6-4
CDR3aa: CASSSGLSMTAQYF; CDR3nt: TGTGCCAGCAGCTCCGGACTATCCATGACTGCGCAGTATTTT; d_gene: NA; abundance: NA; j_gene: TRBJ2-3; v_gene: TRBV9
CDR3aa: CANSLWGGADIAKNIRYF; CDR3nt: TGTGCCAACAGTTTATGGGGTGGGGCGGACATAGCCAAAAACATTCGATACTTC; d_gene: NA; abundance: NA; j_gene: TRBJ2-4; v_gene: TRBV12-3/TRBV12-4
CDR3aa: CVSSLVQKNTGELFF; CDR3nt: TGTGTCAGCAGTTTAGTACAGAAAAACACTGGGGAGCTGTTTTTT; d_gene: NA; abundance: NA; j_gene: TRBJ2-2; v_gene: TRBV12-3/TRBV12-4
CDR3aa: CDSSLSWVNQPQHF; CDR3nt: TGTGACAGCAGCTTATCGTGGGTCAATCAGCCCCAGCATTTT; d_gene: NA; abundance: NA; j_gene: TRBJ1-5; v_gene: TRBV7-8
CDR3aa: CSVRTGGSWKDTQYF; CDR3nt: TGCAGCGTACGGACTGGCGGGAGTTGGAAAGATACGCAGTATTTT; d_gene: TRBD2; abundance: many; j_gene: TRBJ2-3; v_gene: TRBV29-1
CDR3aa: CRVGTSGRPDTQYF; CDR3nt: TGCAGAGTGGGGACCAGCGGGAGGCCAGATACGCAGTATTTT; d_gene: TRBD2; abundance: NA; j_gene: TRBJ2-3; v_gene: TRBV29-1
CDR3aa: CASSPTAYGYTF; CDR3nt: TGTGCCAGCAGCCCAACAGCCTATGGCTACACCTTC; d_gene: NA; abundance: many; j_gene: TRBJ1-2; v_gene: TRBV6-2/TRBV6-3
CDR3aa: CASSLGAGDPGDTQYF; CDR3nt: TGCGCCAGCAGCTTAGGAGCGGGGGATCCGGGAGATACGCAGTATTTT; d_gene: TRBD2; abundance: NA; j_gene: TRBJ2-3; v_gene: TRBV5-1
CDR3aa: CATGQNNEKLFF; CDR3nt: TGTGCCACCGGACAGAATAATGAAAAACTGTTTTTT; d_gene: NA; abundance: NA; j_gene: TRBJ1-4; v_gene: TRBV11-2
CDR3aa: CAWSEVSGNTIYF; CDR3nt: TGTGCCTGGAGTGAGGTCTCTGGAAACACCATATATTTT; d_gene: NA; abundance: many; j_gene: TRBJ1-3; v_gene: TRBV30
CDR3aa: CASSVGDSHNEQFF; CDR3nt: TGTGCCAGCAGCGTAGGGGACTCTCACAATGAGCAGTTCTTC; d_gene: NA; abundance: few; j_gene: TRBJ2-1; v_gene: TRBV9
CDR3aa: CGSSLHLGTSLGEQFF; CDR3nt: TGTGGCAGCAGTCTGCACCTTGGGACTAGCCTAGGTGAGCAGTTCTTC; d_gene: TRBD2; abundance: NA; j_gene: TRBJ2-1; v_gene: TRBV6-2/TRBV6-3
CDR3aa: CASNQGLVNYGYTF; CDR3nt: TGTGCCAGCAACCAAGGTCTGGTTAACTATGGCTACACCTTC; d_gene: NA; abundance: NA; j_gene: TRBJ1-2; v_gene: TRBV4-2
CDR3aa: CTSSRGTVETQYF; CDR3nt: TGTACCAGCAGCAGGGGGACCGTAGAGACCCAGTACTTC; d_gene: TRBD1; abundance: NA; j_gene: TRBJ2-5; v_gene: TRBV11-3
CDR3aa: CASSPGGQYEQYF; CDR3nt: TGTGCCAGCAGCCCCGGGGGGCAGTACGAGCAGTACTTC; d_gene: NA; abundance: few; j_gene: TRBJ2-7; v_gene: TRBV11-2
CDR3aa: CASSLVAGGPSTQYF; CDR3nt: TGTGCCAGCAGCCTAGTTGCGGGAGGTCCATCTACTCAGTATTTT; d_gene: TRBD2; abundance: NA; j_gene: TRBJ2-3; v_gene: TRBV11-2
CDR3aa: CSNDPAGVTEAFF; CDR3nt: TGCAGCAATGATCCTGCGGGGGTTACTGAAGCTTTCTTT; d_gene: NA; abundance: NA; j_gene: TRBJ1-1; v_gene: TRBV29-1
CDR3aa: CASSHRGQGEETQYF; CDR3nt: TGCGCCAGCAGCCATCGGGGACAGGGTGAGGAGACCCAGTACTTC; d_gene: TRBD1; abundance: many; j_gene: TRBJ2-5; v_gene: TRBV4-3
CDR3aa: CASSQAGRETTEAFF; CDR3nt: TGCGCCAGCAGCCAAGCGGGAAGGGAGACCACTGAAGCTTTCTTT; d_gene: NA; abundance: NA; j_gene: TRBJ1-1; v_gene: TRBV3-1